The 17 T cell receptor beta chains given below trace back to one sample, sequenced in a study of blood T cell repertoires in COVID-19. Clones were sequenced by immunoSEQ multiplex PCR, and TCRdb holds only the in-frame ones, with some missing. The sample consists of around 100,000 clones, around 84% of them appearing once. Sequencing used peripheral blood. Every receptor here comes from a man between 60 and 75 years old with acute or convalescent COVID-19.

The rearrangement links TRBV2 to TRBJ2-7, with unresolved D. The germline V gene has CDR1 SNHLY and CDR2 FYNNEI. Trimming took off 5 bases at V and 2 bases at J, with 4 bases between the two ends. This CDR3 has 11 amino acids. The CDR3 DNA is TGTGCCAGCAGTTTTACCTACGAGCAGTACTTC. Translated, it gives CASSFTYEQYF.

This sequence joins TRBV7-2 and TRBJ1-1; tentatively, D is TRBD1 (5 bases). The CDR3 consists of 15 residues. Trimming took off 1 base at V and 4 bases at J, with 13 bases between the two ends. The germline CDR1 and CDR2 sequences are SGHTA and FQGNSA. The CDR3 nucleotides read TGTGCCAGCAGCTTAGGACGGGCAGGGTTCACTGAAGCTTTCTTT. This codes for CASSLGRAGFTEAFF.

The chain uses TRBV29-1 and TRBJ2-4; no clear D. CDR3 length: 15 residues. CDR1 SQVTM and CDR2 ANQGSEA come from the germline V gene. V lost 3 bases and J lost 4, with 16 bases in between. The CDR3 nucleotides are TGCAGCGTTGAGTTGCGGAGAGATAGGAAAAACATTCAGTACTTC. Its protein is CSVELRRDRKNIQYF.

The rearrangement joins TRBV19 to TRBJ1-5; TRBD1 is a possible D gene (6 bases). Germline-derived CDR1 and CDR2 are LNHDA and SQIVND (reference sequence). The CDR3 contains 15 residues. Trimming pared 3 bases from V and 11 bases from J, leaving 20 bases between. CDR3 sequence reads: CASSISGGGPWTQHF. In DNA, the CDR3 is TGTGCCAGTAGTATCTCGGGCGGGGGGCCATGGACCCAGCATTTT. Based on the CDR3 plus reference TRBV19 and TRBJ1-5, the full variable domain is DGGITQSPKYLFRKEGQNVTLSCEQNLNHDAMYWYRQDPGQGLRLIYYSQIVNDFQKGDIAEGYSVSREKKESFPLTVTSAQKNPTAFYLCASSISGGGPWTQHFGDGTRLSIL.

CDR3 nucleotide sequence: TGTGCCAGCAGTCGACAGGGAAACTATGGCTACACCTTC. Its translation: CASSRQGNYGYTF. V and J are TRBV2 and TRBJ1-2, with TRBD1 matching 7 bases. J gave up 2 bases and V 5 bases, and 2 bases lay outside the gene matches. Germline V lookup: CDR1 SNHLY, CDR2 FYNNEI. The CDR3 extends over 13 amino acids.

The rearrangement links TRBV7-2 to TRBJ2-5, with D perhaps matching TRBD1 (6 bases). CDR3 length: 10 amino acids. CDR1 and CDR2 from the germline V gene are SGHTA and FQGNSA. The ends were cut back, 8 bases at V and 5 bases at J, with 6 bases in the middle. CDR3 sequence reads: CASGQETQYF. The CDR3 region has the DNA TGTGCCAGCGGACAGGAGACCCAGTACTTC.

With respect to this clone: The same CDR3 is also encoded by other DNA sequences in this sample. V usage is TRBV5-4 and J usage is TRBJ1-1; possible D gene TRBD1, 5 bases. The ends were cut back, 1 base at V and 0 bases at J, with 7 bases in the middle. This CDR3 has 14 residues. Germline V gene data show CDR1 as SGHNT and CDR2 as YYREEE (reference sequence). The CDR3 region has the DNA TGTGCCAGCAGCTTGCAGGGTATGAACACTGAAGCTTTCTTT. This encodes CASSLQGMNTEAFF.

The chain joins TRBV7-2 to TRBJ2-7; D is unresolved. Germline V gene lookup returns CDR1 SGHTA and CDR2 FQGNSA. Between the trimmed V and J ends, which lost 2 bases and 6 bases, there was a span of 11 bases. The length of the CDR3 is 13 residues. CDR3 amino acids: CASSLRYLSEQYF. Written as DNA, the CDR3 is TGTGCCAGCAGCTTACGGTACCTCTCCGAGCAGTACTTC.

The J gene is TRBJ2-1, the V gene TRBV5-6; 14 bases are a match to TRBD2. In germline, CDR1 is SGHDT, CDR2 YYEEEE. Trimming removed 5 bases from V and 3 bases from J; junction bases left unmatched: 7. CDR3 length equals 17 residues. The CDR3 DNA reads as TGTGCCAGCAGGACTAGCGGGAGGGGTTTCGACTACAATGAGCAGTTCTTC. Translation gives CASRTSGRGFDYNEQFF.

In its sample, this clone was seen once. The chain joins TRBV5-1 to TRBJ2-6; TRBD2 might be the D (5 bases). Trimming cost V 2 bases and J 1 base, with 13 bases left between them. CDR3 length: 17 amino acids. CDR1 is SGHRS, CDR2 YFSETQ, per germline. CDR3 residues: CASSFQDSSSGANVLTF. CDR3 coding DNA: TGCGCCAGCAGCTTCCAGGACTCCTCATCTGGGGCCAACGTCCTGACTTTC.

The chain links TRBV9 to TRBJ2-1; 7 bases align to TRBD1. J lost 3 bases, V lost 4 bases, and 13 bases had no gene match. Germline loops: CDR1 SGDLS, CDR2 YYNGEE. The CDR3 contains 17 residues. The CDR3 sequence: CASSPPWATGDYNEQFF. CDR3 DNA: TGTGCCAGCAGCCCCCCCTGGGCTACAGGGGACTACAATGAGCAGTTCTTC.

The CDR3 is CASSPLRQGGEQFF. CDR3 DNA: TGTGCCAGCAGCCCCCTGAGACAGGGTGGTGAGCAGTTCTTC. The chain is built from TRBV3-1 (or the pseudogene TRBV3-2) and TRBJ2-1; TRBD1 aligns across 7 bases. The CDR3 contains 14 residues. Germline V gives CDR1 LGHDT, CDR2 YNNKEL (reference sequence). The junction had 9 bases not matched to a gene; V was cut back by 4 bases and J by 9 bases.

The CDR3 region has the DNA TGCGCCAGCACCCCGGGGGACCGAGGGAACACTGAAGCTTTCTTT. Its protein product is CASTPGDRGNTEAFF. The J gene is TRBJ1-1, the V gene TRBV10-1; maybe TRBD1 (5 bases). This CDR3 contains 15 residues. The ends were cut back, 7 bases at V and 1 base at J, with 16 bases in the middle. Per germline, CDR1 WNHNN and CDR2 SYGVQD (reference sequence).

This rearrangement joins TRBV18 to TRBJ2-2; D is possibly TRBD1 (6 bases). V lost 6 bases, J lost 0 bases, and 8 bases lay in between. This CDR3 is built from 14 residues. Germline CDR1 reads KGHSH; CDR2 reads LQKENI. CDR3 region: CASSEGANTGELFF. The CDR3 region has the DNA TGTGCCAGCTCTGAGGGGGCGAACACCGGGGAGCTGTTTTTT.

The CDR3 DNA reads as TGTGCCAGCAGCTCCTCAACTCGACTAGCGGGAGGGTACGAGCAGTACTTC. This codes for CASSSSTRLAGGYEQYF. The rearrangement links TRBV7-9 to TRBJ2-7, with 14 bases aligning to TRBD2. V lost 4 bases to trimming and J lost 4 bases; unmatched junction nucleotides: 9. From germline, CDR1 is SEHNR and CDR2 FQNEAQ (reference sequence). The CDR3 is 17 residues long.

This chain connects TRBV6-6 to TRBJ2-1; 7 bases align to TRBD2. The germline CDR1 and CDR2 sequences are MNHNY and SVGAGI (reference sequence). This CDR3 comprises 16 residues. The junction had 12 bases not matched to a gene; V was cut back by 6 bases and J by 4 bases. This chain's CDR3 is CASSDSGPSLYNEQFF. The CDR3 DNA reads TGTGCCAGCAGCGATAGCGGGCCTAGCCTTTACAATGAGCAGTTCTTC.

This clone was observed once. The chain employs TRBV19 and TRBJ1-2, with a possible D match to TRBD1 (5 bases). Trimming left V 5 bases short and J 4 bases short, with 14 bases between. From germline, CDR1 is LNHDA and CDR2 SQIVND (reference sequence). The CDR3 consists of 14 residues. CDR3 bases: TGTGCCAGTAGTTCGCAGGGAGGCCTCTATGGCTACACCTTC. As protein: CASSSQGGLYGYTF.